The 2 T cell receptor beta chains given below trace back to one sample, sequenced in a study of cytotoxic CD8 clonotypes in ibrutinib-treated CLL. The protocol was immunoSEQ multiplex PCR, while the TCRdb copy is restricted to in-frame clones and leaves out a portion. The table records approximately 46,000 clones, over 60% of them present only once. Specimen: PBMCs, collected after 12 months of ibrutinib treatment. These receptors came from a human donor with chronic lymphocytic leukemia.

V gene TRBV4-1 combines with J gene TRBJ1-5; no firm D call. The ends were cut back, 0 bases at V and 4 bases at J, with 7 bases in the middle. The germline gives CDR1 MGHRA, CDR2 YSYEKL. CDR3 size: 14 residues. CDR3 sequence (DNA): TGCGCCAGCAGCCAAGACCGAGTGAATCAGCCCCAGCATTTT. As protein: CASSQDRVNQPQHF.

The genes are TRBV6-5 and TRBJ2-1, with D unclear. The V gene lost 0 bases and the J gene lost 12 bases, with 18 bases spanning the gap. This CDR3 has 15 amino acids. Germline V gives CDR1 MNHEY, CDR2 SVGAGI. Here the CDR3 reads CASSYSPRAGDVQFF. DNA of the CDR3: TGTGCCAGCAGTTACTCCCCGCGAGCTGGCGATGTGCAGTTCTTC.